Each of the 29 T cell receptor beta chains below was sequenced from the same sample in a study of CD8 T cells in cerebrospinal fluid in Alzheimer's disease. TCRdb reanalyzed the 10x single-cell sequencing reads, giving one entry per CDR3 protein sequence and no DNA. This repertoire includes 950 to 1,200 distinct CDR3 sequences. The sample comprised cerebrospinal fluid. The receptors were sampled from a human donor in good health.

The rearrangement uses TRBV10-3 and TRBJ2-7; the D call of TRBD2 rests on TCRdb alone, since no DNA is present to check it. CDR3 size: 15 residues. Germline V gene lookup returns CDR1 ENHRY and CDR2 SYGVKD. CDR3 region: CATWDSGLPRVEQYF.

The chain recombines TRBV12-3 or TRBV12-4 with TRBJ1-5; TCRdb's D gene call, TRBD1, goes unchecked for lack of DNA. The CDR3 consists of 16 residues. CDR3 loop: CASSRTTGFNDQPQHF.

This clonotype is classed as large by frequency. The chain has TRBV20-1 and TRBJ2-7; with no DNA, the TCRdb D assignment of TRBD2 cannot be verified. CDR1 and CDR2 (germline): DFQATT, SNEGSKA (reference sequence). The CDR3 runs 13 residues. The CDR3 here is CSAGTEALYEQYF.

Judged by frequency, this clonotype is medium-sized. The rearrangement links TRBV6-5 to TRBJ1-1. The CDR3 contains 14 residues. Germline V gene data show CDR1 as MNHEY and CDR2 as SVGAGI. The chain's CDR3 is CASSHRGPAAEAFF.

In terms of frequency, this clonotype is medium-sized. This chain connects TRBV6-6 to TRBJ1-5; TCRdb gives TRBD1 as the D gene, but with no DNA this cannot be confirmed. This CDR3 comprises 16 residues. Germline values: CDR1 MNHNY, CDR2 SVGAGI (reference sequence). The CDR3 region is CASSYLTGASNQPQHF.

This clonotype ranks as medium-sized in terms of frequency. The chain carries TRBV12-3 or TRBV12-4 and TRBJ2-1; without DNA, the TCRdb call of TRBD2 cannot be checked. The CDR3 has 18 amino acids. This chain's CDR3 is CASSRTSGGPRAYNEQFF.

This clonotype is classed as medium-sized (0.01 to 0.1%) by frequency. This chain uses TRBV12-2 with TRBJ2-1; TCRdb's D gene call, TRBD1, goes unchecked for lack of DNA. TRBV12-2 is given as a pseudogene. The CDR3 has 15 residues. The chain's CDR3 is CASRHDRGSGNEQFF.

This clonotype shows up as medium-sized by frequency. The chain combines TRBV29-1 with TRBJ1-1. The CDR3 runs to 13 residues. CDR1 is SQVTM, CDR2 ANQGSEA, per germline. CDR3 sequence reads: CSVESRQNTEAFF.

Judged by frequency, this clonotype is medium-sized. CDR3: CASSSRTGLSSYEQYF. The gene calls are TRBV11-3 and TRBJ2-7; TCRdb returns TRBD1, unconfirmable since there is no DNA. Per germline, CDR1 SGHNT and CDR2 YENEEA. The CDR3 sequence is 16 residues long. The complete variable domain, with remaining parts taken from reference TRBV11-3 and TRBJ2-7, reads EAGVVQSPRYKIIEKKQPVAFWCNPISGHNTLYWYLQNLGQGPELLIRYENEEAVDDSQLPKDRFSAERLKGVDSTLKIQPAELGDSAVYLCASSSRTGLSSYEQYFGPGTRLTVT.

This clonotype shows up as medium-sized by frequency. This sequence joins TRBV20-1 and TRBJ2-3; TCRdb gives TRBD1 as the D gene, but with no DNA this cannot be confirmed. The length of the CDR3 is 15 residues. The germline gives CDR1 DFQATT, CDR2 SNEGSKA (reference sequence). CDR3 protein: CSARVHRGRTDTQYF.

By frequency, this clonotype is large. The chain couples TRBV7-2 to TRBJ2-2; TCRdb returns TRBD2, unconfirmable since there is no DNA. The CDR3 runs 17 residues. Germline CDR1 reads SGHTA; CDR2 reads FQGNSA. The CDR3 region is CASTPFKGLVVTGELFF.

This clonotype is medium-sized by frequency. The chain joins TRBV4-1 to TRBJ2-1; TCRdb selects TRBD1, and the lack of DNA leaves this call unchecked. Germline CDR1 and CDR2: MGHRA and YSYEKL. This CDR3 is 17 amino acids long. CDR3 in amino acids: CASSQSPLASGYNEQFF.

According to its frequency, this clonotype is medium-sized. The chain recombines TRBV19 with TRBJ1-5; TCRdb indicates TRBD1, and absent DNA this call remains unverified. CDR3 size: 17 residues. Germline values: CDR1 LNHDA, CDR2 SQIVND (reference sequence). CDR3 amino acids: CASSPWTGPSPYQPQHF.

By frequency, this clonotype is large. This chain links TRBV5-1 with TRBJ2-5. Germline-derived CDR1 and CDR2 are SGHRS and YFSETQ. There are 15 residues in the CDR3. The CDR3 region is CASSLATQTQETQYF.

Its frequency marks this clonotype as medium-sized. The V gene is TRBV18, the J gene TRBJ2-2; no DNA is available, so the TRBD1 call from TCRdb remains unchecked. From germline, CDR1 is KGHSH and CDR2 LQKENI. This CDR3 comprises 17 residues. Here the CDR3 reads CASSPNGQGSMTGELFF.

The rearrangement links TRBV19 to TRBJ1-3; the D call from TCRdb, TRBD1, cannot be confirmed without DNA. Germline values: CDR1 LNHDA, CDR2 SQIVND (reference sequence). The CDR3 contains 16 residues. The CDR3 sequence: CASSPGTGLRGNTIYF.

The chain has TRBV30 and TRBJ1-4; the TCRdb D gene call, TRBD1, has no DNA to confirm it. The V gene's germline CDR1 is GTSNPN and CDR2 SVGIG (reference sequence). The length of the CDR3 is 14 residues. The CDR3 sequence: CAWRPDSRNEKLFF.

This clonotype registers medium-sized by frequency. V is TRBV5-5 and J is TRBJ1-5. This CDR3 spans 14 amino acids. CDR1 and CDR2 from the germline V gene are SGHKS and YYEKEE (reference sequence). CDR3 amino acids: CASSFGPGNQPQHF.

In terms of frequency, this clonotype is medium-sized. The V and J genes are TRBV6-5 and TRBJ2-2; TCRdb names TRBD1, which stays unverified in the absence of DNA. The CDR3 has 17 residues. Germline values: CDR1 MNHEY, CDR2 SVGAGI. This chain's CDR3 is CASSYVGQRTNTGELFF.

This clonotype shows up as medium-sized (0.01 to 0.1%) by frequency. The V call is TRBV5-1, the J call TRBJ1-1; the D gene TCRdb calls, TRBD1, cannot be checked with no DNA. The CDR3 loop spans 15 amino acids. Germline-derived CDR1 and CDR2 are SGHRS and YFSETQ. The CDR3 spells CASSLVPGMNTEAFF.

Judged by frequency, this clonotype is medium-sized. The genes are TRBV11-3 and TRBJ2-1; TCRdb's D gene call, TRBD1, goes unchecked for lack of DNA. The V gene's germline CDR1 is SGHNT and CDR2 YENEEA. The CDR3 consists of 16 residues. CDR3 loop: CASSLDGGTRYNEQFF.

This clonotype ranks as large in terms of frequency. V usage is TRBV27 and J usage is TRBJ1-4. The CDR3 loop spans 15 amino acids. Per germline, CDR1 MNHEY and CDR2 SMNVEV (reference sequence). CDR3 amino acids: CASSLLPIGGEKLFF.

This clonotype registers medium-sized by frequency. The chain links TRBV6-6 to TRBJ1-4; TCRdb's D call of TRBD1 is untestable without DNA. Germline CDR1 MNHNY, CDR2 SVGAGI (reference sequence). CDR3 length equals 15 residues. The chain's CDR3 is CASSHSGTGDEKLFF.

This clonotype is medium-sized by frequency. This chain joins TRBV7-2 and TRBJ1-2; without DNA, the TCRdb call of TRBD1 cannot be checked. Germline V lookup: CDR1 SGHTA, CDR2 FQGNSA. The CDR3 length is 16 residues. The CDR3 spells CASSKDREGFNYGYTF. Filled out from reference TRBV7-2 and TRBJ1-2, the complete variable domain reads GAGVSQSPSNKVTEKGKDVELRCDPISGHTALYWYRQSLGQGLEFLIYFQGNSAPDKSGLPSDRFSAERTGGSVSTLTIQRTQQEDSAVYLCASSKDREGFNYGYTFGSGTRLTVV.

This clonotype shows up as medium-sized by frequency. V gene TRBV27 combines with J gene TRBJ2-6; absent DNA, TCRdb's TRBD1 call cannot be checked. The CDR3 covers 14 residues. Germline CDR1 MNHEY, CDR2 SMNVEV (reference sequence). CDR3 residues: CASTGGSGANVLTF.

Its frequency marks this clonotype as medium-sized. The chain couples TRBV20-1 to TRBJ1-1; checking the TCRdb D call of TRBD1 is not possible without DNA. Germline lookup yields CDR1 DFQATT and CDR2 SNEGSKA (reference sequence). The CDR3 spans 13 residues. This CDR3 is CSATTGVNTEAFF.

By frequency, this clonotype registers medium-sized. This sequence joins TRBV28 and TRBJ2-4; there is no DNA to check the TCRdb D call of TRBD1. This CDR3 is built from 14 residues. CDR1 and CDR2 from the germline V gene are MDHEN and SYDVKM. The CDR3 region is CASSVTDYRGIQYF. Based on the CDR3 plus reference TRBV28 and TRBJ2-4, the full variable domain is DVKVTQSSRYLVKRTGEKVFLECVQDMDHENMFWYRQDPGLGLRLIYFSYDVKMKEKGDIPEGYSVSREKKERFSLILESASTNQTSMYLCASSVTDYRGIQYFGAGTRLSVL.

This clonotype ranks as medium-sized in terms of frequency. V gene TRBV28 combines with J gene TRBJ2-7; TCRdb returns TRBD2, unconfirmable since there is no DNA. This CDR3 is 11 amino acids long. Germline V gene sequence: CDR1 MDHEN, CDR2 SYDVKM. The CDR3 reads CASEGRAEQYF.

This clonotype is deemed medium-sized by its frequency. The V and J genes are TRBV7-2 and TRBJ2-7; with no DNA, the TCRdb D assignment of TRBD2 cannot be verified. Germline V lookup: CDR1 SGHTA, CDR2 FQGNSA. The CDR3 loop spans 13 amino acids. The chain's CDR3 is CASSPSSVYEQYF.